The present T cell receptor (beta chain) was sequenced within a study of Ad26.COV2.S vaccination and SARS-CoV-2 variants. Study summary: As a participant in COV1001, the donor was in the Ad26.COV2.S trial arm.

Method: immunoSEQ multiplex PCR; TCRdb's copy keeps in-frame clones and lacks some. The sample shows about 350,000 clones, roughly 89% of them seen only once. The sample's treatment: about 20 received Ad26.COV2.S at low or high dose, single or two shots; several received placebo; per-sample allocation not given. Sampling was done on day 63 after the first vaccine or placebo injection. Donor was an adult aged 18-55 years in Boston. Built on an Ad26 vector, the vaccine expressed Wuhan-strain SARS-CoV-2 spike. As concerns this clone: The antigen is not known.

The length of the CDR3 is 14 residues. CDR1 is LNHDA, CDR2 SQIVND, per germline (reference sequence). The junction had 2 bases not matched to a gene; V was cut back by 3 bases and J by 2 bases. Points from the study as a whole: Possibly, TCR breadth and depth analyses underestimated total T cell responses.

The sequence was obtained from a person between 18 and 65 years old who received the Ad26.COV2.S COVID-19 vaccine or a placebo. The sequencing used peripheral blood, collected in a trial of Ad26.COV2.S vaccine versus placebo. The J gene is TRBJ2-3, the V gene TRBV19, with 7 bases that match TRBD2. CDR3: CASSMLADTDTQYF. The CDR3 bases are TGTGCCAGTAGTATGCTAGCGGACACAGATACGCAGTATTTT.